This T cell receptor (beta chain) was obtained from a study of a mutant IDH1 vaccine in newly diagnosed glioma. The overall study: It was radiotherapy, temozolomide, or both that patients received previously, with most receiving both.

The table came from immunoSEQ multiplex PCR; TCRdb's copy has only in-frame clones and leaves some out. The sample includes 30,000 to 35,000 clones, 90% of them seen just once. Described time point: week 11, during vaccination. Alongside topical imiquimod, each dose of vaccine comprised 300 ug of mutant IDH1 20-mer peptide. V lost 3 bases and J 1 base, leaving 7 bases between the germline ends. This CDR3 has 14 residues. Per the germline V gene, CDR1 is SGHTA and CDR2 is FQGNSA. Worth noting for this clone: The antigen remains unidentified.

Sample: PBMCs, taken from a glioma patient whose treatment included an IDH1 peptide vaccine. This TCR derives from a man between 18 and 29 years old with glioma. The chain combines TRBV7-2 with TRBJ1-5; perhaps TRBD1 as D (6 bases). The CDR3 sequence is CASSFTGSNQPQHF. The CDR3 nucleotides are TGTGCCAGCAGCTTTACAGGGAGCAATCAGCCCCAGCATTTT.